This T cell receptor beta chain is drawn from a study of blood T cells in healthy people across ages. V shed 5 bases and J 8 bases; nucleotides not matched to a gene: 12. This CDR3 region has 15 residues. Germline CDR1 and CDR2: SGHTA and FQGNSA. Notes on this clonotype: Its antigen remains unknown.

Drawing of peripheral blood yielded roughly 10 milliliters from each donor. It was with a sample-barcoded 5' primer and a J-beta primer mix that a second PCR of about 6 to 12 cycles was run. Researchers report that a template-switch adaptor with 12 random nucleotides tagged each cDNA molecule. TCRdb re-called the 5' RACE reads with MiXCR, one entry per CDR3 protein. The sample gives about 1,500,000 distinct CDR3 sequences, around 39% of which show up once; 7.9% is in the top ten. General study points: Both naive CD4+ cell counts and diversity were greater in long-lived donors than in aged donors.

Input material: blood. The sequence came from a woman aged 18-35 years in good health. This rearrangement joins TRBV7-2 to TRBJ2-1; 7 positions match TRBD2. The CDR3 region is CASSPLGGRSHEQFF. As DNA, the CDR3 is TGTGCCAGCAGCCCCCTGGGCGGGAGAAGTCATGAGCAGTTCTTC.